This record looks at one T cell receptor (beta chain) sequence and its context. Germline V gene data show CDR1 as SGHTA and CDR2 as FQGNSA. The CDR3 runs 13 residues. Trimming stripped 1 base from V and 5 bases from J, with 6 bases between. The data were taken from a study of blood T cell repertoires in COVID-19. The overall study: Spain, Italy and the United States supplied samples that represented acute and convalescent COVID-19. From T cells, B-cell-depleted T cells, or PBMCs came the material, which was cDNA or gDNA.

As handled by the study authors: Reference gene primer amplification in the assay estimated nucleated cell counts. Clones were read by immunoSEQ multiplex PCR, and TCRdb kept only the in-frame ones, dropping some. That table is the source of V, J and clone size, and D and trimming were worked out from the DNA. Among tens of thousands of clones listed, about 85% were seen once. The sequenced material came from peripheral blood. This receptor was taken from a man in his sixties or seventies with acute or convalescent COVID-19. The gene calls are TRBV7-2 and TRBJ1-5; D is uncertain. This CDR3 reads CASSLGEYQPQHF. DNA of the CDR3: TGTGCCAGCAGCTTAGGAGAGTATCAGCCCCAGCATTTT.